A selection of T cell receptor beta chains follows, all from one sample in a study of blood T cell repertoires in COVID-19. Some clones are missing from TCRdb's copy, which holds only in-frame ones; the method was immunoSEQ multiplex PCR. The sample shows roughly 53,000 clones, under 90% of them seen only once. Specimen: peripheral blood. Receptors originate from a man aged 45-60 years with acute or convalescent COVID-19. Each CDR3 is given without its conserved first and last residue. A D gene is named only where the DNA matches it firmly.

TRBJ1-1 | TRBV19 | TRBD1 | ASHQGAPPSNTEAF
TRBJ1-2 | TRBV27 | . | ASSLWGGGGYGYT
TRBJ2-7 | TRBV9 | TRBD1 | ASSGGTGGSYEQY
TRBJ2-2 | TRBV9 | TRBD2 | ASSVVSGGDGELF
TRBJ1-2 | TRBV3-1/TRBV3-2 | . | ASSQGTGQTRYGYT
TRBJ2-2 | TRBV7-9 | TRBD2 | ASSLGLLLAGVNTGELF
TRBJ2-2 | TRBV9 | . | ASSSTSLGNTGELF
TRBJ2-3 | TRBV28 | . | ASSLSGYGIIDADTQY
TRBJ1-2 | TRBV25-1 | TRBD1 | ASSGRDRGRFGYT
TRBJ1-5 | TRBV11-2 | . | ASSLGQSQPQH
TRBJ1-3 | TRBV20-1 | . | SARGLNTIY
TRBJ1-1 | TRBV6-6 | . | ASSNQDRYTEAF
TRBJ2-7 | TRBV20-1 | TRBD2 | SASSSGRPRQY
TRBJ2-7 | TRBV14 | . | ASSQEQAGVYEQY
TRBJ2-7 | TRBV11-2 | . | ASSLESGAREQY
TRBJ2-5 | TRBV6-1 | . | ASSGQVTQIMETQY
TRBJ1-2 | TRBV20-1 | . | SAAVPYGYT
TRBJ1-4 | TRBV7-9 | TRBD1 | ASSLGRIKGQAKNEKLF
TRBJ2-2 | TRBV28 | . | ASSLLPGAYTGELF
TRBJ1-5 | TRBV29-1 | . | SATEGRNNQPQH
TRBJ1-1 | TRBV11-2 | . | ASSLDPSVNTEAF
TRBJ2-7 | TRBV28 | TRBD2 | ASSTSGGRGTYEQY
TRBJ1-2 | TRBV19 | . | ASSGSYMSGYT
TRBJ1-6 | TRBV7-8 | . | ASSSSGRGGKNNSPLH
TRBJ2-7 | TRBV6-1 | . | ASSEAIERDSYEQY
TRBJ2-7 | TRBV3-1/TRBV3-2 | . | ASSQDPLAPHEQY
TRBJ1-2 | TRBV27 | TRBD1 | ASSLTGKVDGYT
TRBJ2-3 | TRBV5-8 | . | ASSFGGTDTQY
TRBJ1-1 | TRBV7-6 | . | ASSQARGTNTEAF
TRBJ2-5 | TRBV25-1 | . | ASSEYWAGETQETQY
TRBJ1-2 | TRBV24-1 | . | ATRTDNNYGYT
TRBJ2-1 | TRBV7-3 | TRBD2 | ASSTTSGANNEQF
TRBJ2-7 | TRBV18 | TRBD1 | ASSLLPGQGSYEQY
TRBJ2-7 | TRBV29-1 | TRBD2 | SVTGLADSYEQY
TRBJ1-6 | TRBV27 | TRBD1 | ASRGTGTSPLH
TRBJ2-1 | TRBV19 | TRBD2 | ATNPGTSGGWGEQF
TRBJ2-7 | TRBV5-1 | . | ASRRQYEQY
TRBJ2-7 | TRBV23-1 | TRBD1 | ASSQSAVDRGQGEQY
TRBJ1-4 | TRBV5-1 | TRBD1 | ASSLGQGPIATNEKLF
TRBJ2-7 | TRBV28 | TRBD1 | ASSSPGTGEYEQY
TRBJ1-4 | TRBV24-1 | TRBD1 | ATSDSIDREGVF
TRBJ2-7 | TRBV11-2 | . | ASSLETGEQY
TRBJ2-7 | TRBV12-3/TRBV12-4 | . | ASSPTEYEQY
TRBJ2-2 | TRBV7-9 | . | AAEGLDTGELF
TRBJ2-1 | TRBV7-9 | . | ASSSWTRKDSEQF
TRBJ1-2 | TRBV3-1/TRBV3-2 | TRBD1 | ASSQEGQGDGYT
TRBJ2-5 | TRBV5-1 | . | ASSSSGGPQETQY
TRBJ1-1 | TRBV19 | . | ASKEGADTEAF
TRBJ1-3 | TRBV5-6 | TRBD1 | ASSFLDRAGNTIY
TRBJ2-2 | TRBV3-1/TRBV3-2 | TRBD2 | ASSQGLAGTTGELF
TRBJ2-2 | TRBV6-5 | TRBD1 | ASSYQPGQGTGELF